The rows below give T cell receptor beta chains drawn from one sample of a study of T cells in Graves' hyperthyroidism and ophthalmopathy. TCRdb used MiXCR to reprocess the multiplex PCR reads, holding one entry per CDR3 protein. The data contain 300,000 to 350,000 distinct CDR3 sequences, about a sixth of them singletons. The sequenced material came from blood. The receptors derive from a middle-aged woman with Graves' ophthalmopathy. Both conserved end residues are part of each CDR3. The D gene is left open where the match is weak. Clone size, where shown, is once, few, many, or a class for clones that have expanded.

d_call clone_size j_call v_call cdr3_aa cdr3_nt
. many TRBJ2-3 TRBV7-8 CASSLSSRGFTDTQYF TGTGCCAGCAGCTTAAGTTCGCGGGGATTCACAGATACGCAGTATTTT
. many TRBJ1-2 TRBV12-3/TRBV12-4 CASSLATGFRYGYAF TGTGCCAGCAGTTTAGCGACTGGGTTCCGCTATGGCTACGCCTTC
. many TRBJ2-7 TRBV4-1 CASSQDQVAFYEQYF TGCGCCAGCAGCCAAGATCAGGTAGCCTTCTACGAGCAGTACTTC
TRBD2 few TRBJ2-5 TRBV28 CASSSTRTSGKETQYF TGTGCCAGCAGTTCCACGCGGACTAGCGGGAAGGAGACCCAGTACTTC
TRBD2 many TRBJ2-2 TRBV13 CASSSRLAQLINTGELFF TGTGCCAGCAGCTCTCGACTAGCCCAACTCATTAACACCGGGGAGCTGTTTTTT
. many TRBJ2-2 TRBV3-1 CASSQAGNTGELFF TGTGCCAGCAGCCAAGCGGGTAACACCGGGGAGCTGTTTTTT
TRBD2 many TRBJ2-7 TRBV27 CASSFFRTSGTLQQYF TGTGCCAGCAGTTTCTTCCGGACTAGCGGGACACTGCAGCAGTACTTC
. many TRBJ2-4 TRBV11-2 CASSLHLRKAQAKNIQYF TGTGCCAGCAGCTTACATCTCCGGAAAGCACAAGCCAAAAACATTCAGTACTTC
. . TRBJ2-2 TRBV12-3/TRBV12-4 CASSALGGRSTLELFF TGTGCCAGCAGTGCCTTGGGGGGGCGCTCTACACTGGAGCTGTTTTTT
. many TRBJ2-7 TRBV29-1 CSVAGQSYEQYF TGCAGCGTTGCAGGCCAAAGCTACGAGCAGTACTTC
. many TRBJ1-5 TRBV28 CASSLPGLPDSDQPQHF TGTGCCAGCAGTTTACCAGGCTTACCTGACAGTGATCAGCCCCAGCATTTT
. many TRBJ2-7 TRBV12-3/TRBV12-4 CASSFSGLFNYEQYF TGTGCCAGCAGTTTCTCTGGCTTATTTAACTACGAGCAGTACTTC
. few TRBJ2-7 TRBV6-1 CASSTRGDYEQYF TGTGCCAGCAGCACGAGGGGGGACTACGAGCAGTACTTC
. many TRBJ1-1 TRBV19 CCCSGNTEAFF TGTTGTTGTTCCGGGAACACTGAAGCTTTCTTT
. many TRBJ2-7 TRBV3-1 CASSPGTDDYEQYF TGTGCCAGCAGCCCCGGGACGGATGACTACGAGCAGTACTTC
TRBD1 many TRBJ1-1 TRBV12-3/TRBV12-4 CASSLLGTGNTEAFF TGTGCCAGCAGTTTATTGGGGACAGGGAACACTGAAGCTTTCTTT
. many TRBJ1-3 TRBV5-1 CASSLGPSSGNTIYF TGCGCCAGCAGCTTAGGGCCTTCCTCTGGAAACACCATATATTTT
TRBD2 many TRBJ2-5 TRBV20-1 CSASGLAGQETQYF TGCAGTGCCTCCGGACTAGCGGGTCAAGAGACCCAGTACTTC
TRBD2 many TRBJ2-7 TRBV12-3/TRBV12-4 CASSLRIPGGLAGVPGEQYF TGTGCCAGCAGTTTGAGAATCCCGGGCGGACTAGCGGGAGTTCCCGGCGAGCAGTACTTC
TRBD1 . TRBJ2-7 TRBV6-2/TRBV6-3 CASTISTGFNEQYF TGTGCCAGCACCATCTCGACAGGGTTCAATGAGCAGTACTTC
. . TRBJ2-2 TRBV19 CASIPKGRGENTGELFF TGTGCCAGTATTCCCAAGGGCAGGGGGGAAAACACCGGGGAGCTGTTTTTT
TRBD1 many TRBJ1-1 TRBV6-1 CASSEPQGDSTEAFF TGTGCCAGCAGTGAACCACAGGGGGATAGCACTGAAGCTTTCTTT
. many TRBJ2-7 TRBV6-5 CASSYSAGRGAYEQYF TGTGCCAGCAGTTACTCGGCGGGACGGGGGGCTTACGAGCAGTACTTC
TRBD1 many TRBJ2-3 TRBV28 CASSLASTGIADTQYF TGTGCCAGCAGTCTGGCCTCGACAGGGATCGCAGATACGCAGTATTTT
TRBD1 many TRBJ2-7 TRBV28 CASSSRDRVPYEQYF TGTGCCAGCAGTTCCCGGGACAGGGTACCCTACGAGCAGTACTTC
. many TRBJ1-2 TRBV5-1 CASGSGADYGYTF TGCGCCAGCGGATCTGGGGCGGACTATGGCTACACCTTC
. many TRBJ2-2 TRBV25-1 CASNYGMNTGELFF TGTGCCAGTAACTACGGGATGAACACCGGGGAGCTGTTTTTT
. . TRBJ1-1 TRBV6-1 CASSEFSGSTEAFF TGTGCCAGCAGCGAATTCTCAGGTTCCACTGAAGCTTTCTTT
. many TRBJ1-1 TRBV6-4 CASSVGPTNTEAFF TGTGCCAGCAGTGTGGGTCCAACGAACACTGAAGCTTTCTTT
TRBD1 many TRBJ1-5 TRBV15 CATSRRTGDEGQPQHF TGTGCCACCAGCAGAAGGACAGGGGACGAAGGTCAGCCCCAGCATTTT
TRBD2 few TRBJ2-5 TRBV29-1 CSVDLAGETQYF TGCAGCGTTGATCTAGCGGGAGAGACCCAGTACTTC
. . TRBJ1-1 TRBV6-1 CASSEFNTEAFF TGTGCCAGCAGTGAATTCAACACTGAAGCTTTCTTT
. many TRBJ2-7 TRBV7-9 CASSLAGRHGEQYF TGTGCCAGCAGCTTAGCGGGGCGGCATGGCGAGCAGTACTTC
TRBD1 few TRBJ1-2 TRBV6-1 CASTAHPGQPYGYTF TGTGCCAGCACGGCACACCCGGGACAGCCCTATGGCTACACCTTC
TRBD1 many TRBJ1-3 TRBV12-3/TRBV12-4 CASSSTTGGSGNTIYF TGTGCCAGCAGTTCGACTACAGGGGGCTCTGGAAACACCATATATTTT
TRBD2 many TRBJ2-7 TRBV7-2 CASSLTAGGGREQYF TGTGCCAGCAGTCTAACGGCGGGAGGAGGGCGCGAGCAGTACTTC
TRBD1 . TRBJ2-5 TRBV6-1 CASSGKLGQGGETQYF TGTGCCAGCAGTGGAAAACTGGGACAGGGGGGAGAGACCCAGTACTTC
. many TRBJ2-5 TRBV11-2 CASSLSLVGRETQYF TGTGCCAGCAGCTTAAGTCTAGTGGGGAGGGAGACCCAGTACTTC
. many TRBJ1-1 TRBV27 CASSLSLGNTEAFF TGTGCCAGCAGTTTATCATTGGGGAACACTGAAGCTTTCTTT
. . TRBJ2-2 TRBV30 CASKEGPLNTGELFF TGTGCCAGTAAGGAGGGCCCCTTGAACACCGGGGAGCTGTTTTTT
. many TRBJ1-2 TRBV6-1 CASGFSSGYGYTF TGTGCCAGCGGCTTCTCCTCGGGCTATGGCTACACCTTC
. many TRBJ1-6 TRBV6-1 CASGGGYGAGLHF TGTGCCAGCGGCGGGGGGTACGGTGCAGGGCTCCACTTT
. many TRBJ2-2 TRBV7-6 CASSLGGPGAGQELFF TGTGCCAGCAGCTTAGGAGGACCGGGTGCGGGGCAGGAGCTGTTTTTT
. many TRBJ2-7 TRBV28 CASRGTGPYEQYF TGTGCCAGCAGGGGAACAGGTCCCTACGAGCAGTACTTC
. many TRBJ2-5 TRBV7-9 CASSLSREVSRETQYF TGTGCCAGCAGTTTGTCAAGGGAGGTCAGCAGAGAGACCCAGTACTTC
. . TRBJ2-5 TRBV11-2 CASSLESQSQETQYF TGTGCCAGCAGCTTAGAGTCGCAGAGCCAAGAGACCCAGTACTTC
. many TRBJ1-1 TRBV6-4 CASSDTPAGKAFF TGTGCCAGCAGTGACACCCCGGCCGGAAAAGCTTTCTTT
TRBD1 few TRBJ2-7 TRBV6-1 CASSLNPGTGHEQYF TGTGCCAGCAGTCTCAATCCCGGGACAGGCCACGAGCAGTACTTC
TRBD2 many TRBJ2-5 TRBV5-1 CASSLVGGSGETQYF TGCGCCAGCAGCTTGGTCGGCGGGAGCGGAGAGACCCAGTACTTC
TRBD2 . TRBJ2-2 TRBV7-8 CASSPSGRPLAGELFF TGTGCCAGCAGCCCTAGCGGGAGGCCCTTAGCCGGGGAGCTGTTTTTT
. . TRBJ1-2 TRBV19 CASNQGSGYGYTF TGTGCCAGTAACCAGGGTTCTGGGTATGGCTACACCTTC
. . TRBJ1-2 TRBV4-1 CASSHHSGDGYTF TGCGCCAGCAGCCACCATTCCGGCGATGGCTACACCTTC
. many TRBJ2-2 TRBV24-1 CATSSSNTGELFF TGTGCCACCAGTTCTTCGAACACCGGGGAGCTGTTTTTT
TRBD2 many TRBJ2-7 TRBV7-2 CASRDYGTNLYEQYF TGTGCCAGCAGGGATTACGGGACTAACCTATACGAGCAGTACTTC
TRBD1 . TRBJ1-5 TRBV6-1 CASRSDRNQPQHF TGTGCCAGCAGATCGGACAGGAATCAGCCCCAGCATTTT
. many TRBJ2-5 TRBV4-1 CASSQPPGETQYF TGCGCCAGCAGCCAGCCCCCTGGAGAGACCCAGTACTTC
TRBD1 once TRBJ2-7 TRBV10-3 CAISGDRGHEQYF TGTGCCATCAGCGGGGACAGGGGCCACGAGCAGTACTTC
TRBD2 many TRBJ2-3 TRBV9 CASSGSGGGTSTDTQYF TGTGCCAGCAGCGGTAGTGGCGGGGGAACTAGCACAGATACGCAGTATTTT
. many TRBJ2-5 TRBV11-2 CASSSELEETQYF TGTGCCAGCAGCTCCGAACTAGAAGAGACCCAGTACTTC